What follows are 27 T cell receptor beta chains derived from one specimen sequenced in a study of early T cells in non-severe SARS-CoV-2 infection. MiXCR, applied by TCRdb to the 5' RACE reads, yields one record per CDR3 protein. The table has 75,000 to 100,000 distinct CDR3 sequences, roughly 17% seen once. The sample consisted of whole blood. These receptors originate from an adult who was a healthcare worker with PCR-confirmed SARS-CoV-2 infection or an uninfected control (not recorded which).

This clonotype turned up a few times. CDR3 nucleotides: TGTGCCAGCAGTGAAGGCCGGAGTATAGCCTTCTACGAGCAGTACTTC. Its protein is CASSEGRSIAFYEQYF. V and J are TRBV2 and TRBJ2-7, with D unclear. With 1 base removed from V and 3 bases from J, the gap between germline ends came to 16 bases. Germline V lookup: CDR1 SNHLY, CDR2 FYNNEI. The CDR3 has 16 residues.

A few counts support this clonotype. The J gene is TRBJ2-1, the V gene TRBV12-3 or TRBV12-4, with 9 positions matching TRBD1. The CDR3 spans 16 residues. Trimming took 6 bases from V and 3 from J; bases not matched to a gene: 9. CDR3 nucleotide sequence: TGTGCCAGCAGGCCTAACAGGGGGCTAGACTACAATGAGCAGTTCTTC. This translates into CASRPNRGLDYNEQFF.

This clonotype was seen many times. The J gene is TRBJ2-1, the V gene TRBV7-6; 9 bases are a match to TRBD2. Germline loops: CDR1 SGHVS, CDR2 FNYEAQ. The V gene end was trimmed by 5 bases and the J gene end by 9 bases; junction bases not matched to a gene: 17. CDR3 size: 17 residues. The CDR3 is CASSLRGTSPFQLEQFF. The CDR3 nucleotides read TGTGCCAGCAGCCTCCGAGGGACTAGCCCTTTTCAGCTTGAGCAGTTCTTC.

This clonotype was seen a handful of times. For the CDR3, the DNA is TGTGCCAGCAGTCCCCTATCGACAGGGCCTTGGGCAGATACGCAGTATTTT. Translation: CASSPLSTGPWADTQYF. V is TRBV27 and J is TRBJ2-3, with 7 bases identical to TRBD1. CDR1 MNHEY and CDR2 SMNVEV come from the germline V gene (reference sequence). The CDR3 extends over 17 amino acids. V shed 5 bases and J 4 bases; nucleotides not matched to a gene: 15.

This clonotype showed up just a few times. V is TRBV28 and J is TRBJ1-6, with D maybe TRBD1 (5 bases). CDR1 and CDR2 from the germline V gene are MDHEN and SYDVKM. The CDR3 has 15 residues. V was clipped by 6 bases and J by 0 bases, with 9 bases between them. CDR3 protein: CASSLTGSYNSPLHF. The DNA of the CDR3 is TGTGCCAGCAGCCTCACAGGCTCCTATAATTCACCCCTCCACTTT.

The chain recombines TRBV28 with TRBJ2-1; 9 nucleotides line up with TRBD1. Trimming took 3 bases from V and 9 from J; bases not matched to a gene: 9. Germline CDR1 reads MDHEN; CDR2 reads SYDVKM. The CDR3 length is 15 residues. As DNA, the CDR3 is TGTGCCAGCAGTTTCCTGGGACAGGGAGTTAGTGAGCAGTTCTTC. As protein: CASSFLGQGVSEQFF.

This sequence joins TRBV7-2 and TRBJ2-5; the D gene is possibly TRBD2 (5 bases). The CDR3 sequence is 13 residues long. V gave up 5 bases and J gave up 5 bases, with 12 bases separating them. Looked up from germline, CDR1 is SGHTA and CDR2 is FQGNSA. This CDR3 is CASSRKGVETQYF. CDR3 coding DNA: TGTGCCAGCAGCCGGAAGGGAGTGGAGACCCAGTACTTC.

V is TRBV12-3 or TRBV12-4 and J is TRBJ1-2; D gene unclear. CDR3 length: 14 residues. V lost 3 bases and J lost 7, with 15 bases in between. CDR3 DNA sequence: TGTGCCAGCAGTTTCTCTGCGAAGGGAACTGGCTACACCTTC. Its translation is CASSFSAKGTGYTF.

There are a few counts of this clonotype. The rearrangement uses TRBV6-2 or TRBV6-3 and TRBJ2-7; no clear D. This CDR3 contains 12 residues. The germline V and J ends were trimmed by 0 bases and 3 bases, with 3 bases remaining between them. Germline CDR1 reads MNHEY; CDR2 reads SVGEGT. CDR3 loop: CASSYSFYEQYF. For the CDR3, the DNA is TGTGCCAGCAGTTACTCTTTCTACGAGCAGTACTTC.

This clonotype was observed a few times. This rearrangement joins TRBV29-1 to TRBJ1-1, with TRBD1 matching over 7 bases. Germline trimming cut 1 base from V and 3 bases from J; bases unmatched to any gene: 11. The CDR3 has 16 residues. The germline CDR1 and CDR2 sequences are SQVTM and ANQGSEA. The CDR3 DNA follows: TGCAGCGTTGAAGGGACAGGCTATTACCTTGACACTGAAGCTTTCTTT. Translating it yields CSVEGTGYYLDTEAFF.

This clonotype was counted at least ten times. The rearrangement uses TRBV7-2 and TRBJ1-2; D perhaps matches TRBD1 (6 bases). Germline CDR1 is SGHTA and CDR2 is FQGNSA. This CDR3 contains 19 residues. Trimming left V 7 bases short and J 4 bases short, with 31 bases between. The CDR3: CASNKGGQAPREDRYGYTF. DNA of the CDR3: TGTGCCAGCAACAAAGGGGGGCAGGCACCTAGGGAAGATCGCTATGGCTACACCTTC.

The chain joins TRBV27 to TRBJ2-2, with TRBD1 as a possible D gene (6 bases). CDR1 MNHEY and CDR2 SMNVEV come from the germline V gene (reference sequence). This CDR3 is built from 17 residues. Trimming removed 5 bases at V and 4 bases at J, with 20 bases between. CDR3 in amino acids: CASSPQGPTRTTGELFF. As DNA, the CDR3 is TGTGCCAGCAGTCCACAGGGTCCGACAAGGACCACCGGGGAGCTGTTTTTT.

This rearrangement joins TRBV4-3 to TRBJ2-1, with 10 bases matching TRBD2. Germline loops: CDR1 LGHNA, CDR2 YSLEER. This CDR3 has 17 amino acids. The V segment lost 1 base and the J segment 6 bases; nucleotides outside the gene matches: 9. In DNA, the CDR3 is TGCGCCAGCAGCCAAGGTTGGAGCGGGAGGGGCGTCAATGAGCAGTTCTTC. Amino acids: CASSQGWSGRGVNEQFF.

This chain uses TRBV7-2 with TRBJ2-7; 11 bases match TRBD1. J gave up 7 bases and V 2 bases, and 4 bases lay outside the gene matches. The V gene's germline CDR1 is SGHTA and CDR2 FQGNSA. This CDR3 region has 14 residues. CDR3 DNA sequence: TGTGCCAGCAGCTTAACCGGGACAGGGGGAGAGCAGTACTTC. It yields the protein CASSLTGTGGEQYF. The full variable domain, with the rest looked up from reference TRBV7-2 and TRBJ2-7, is GAGVSQSPSNKVTEKGKDVELRCDPISGHTALYWYRQSLGQGLEFLIYFQGNSAPDKSGLPSDRFSAERTGGSVSTLTIQRTQQEDSAVYLCASSLTGTGGEQYFGPGTRLTVT.

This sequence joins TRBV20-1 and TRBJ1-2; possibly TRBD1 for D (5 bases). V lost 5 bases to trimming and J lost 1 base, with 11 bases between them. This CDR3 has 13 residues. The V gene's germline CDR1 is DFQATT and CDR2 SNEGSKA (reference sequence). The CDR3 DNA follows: TGCAGTGCTTCCCGGGGGGTTAACTATGGCTACACCTTC. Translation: CSASRGVNYGYTF.

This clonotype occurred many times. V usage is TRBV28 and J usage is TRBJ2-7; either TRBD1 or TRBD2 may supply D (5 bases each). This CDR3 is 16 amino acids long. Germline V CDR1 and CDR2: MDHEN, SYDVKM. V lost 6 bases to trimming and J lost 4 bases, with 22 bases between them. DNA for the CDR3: TGTGCCAGCAGCTCGACCACCGGGACGTACTATTACGAGCAGTACTTC. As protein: CASSSTTGTYYYEQYF.

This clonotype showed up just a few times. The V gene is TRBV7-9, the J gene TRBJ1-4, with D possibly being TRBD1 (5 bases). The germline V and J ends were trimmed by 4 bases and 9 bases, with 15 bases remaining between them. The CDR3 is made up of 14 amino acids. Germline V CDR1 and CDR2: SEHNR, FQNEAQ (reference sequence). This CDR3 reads CASSSAGAGQKLFF. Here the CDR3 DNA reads TGTGCCAGCAGCTCAGCCGGCGCGGGACAAAAACTGTTTTTT.

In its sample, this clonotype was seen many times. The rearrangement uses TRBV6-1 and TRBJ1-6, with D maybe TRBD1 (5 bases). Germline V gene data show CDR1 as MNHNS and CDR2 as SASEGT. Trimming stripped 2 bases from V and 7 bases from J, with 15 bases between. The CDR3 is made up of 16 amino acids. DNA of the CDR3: TGTGCCAGCAGTGAAATCGCGGGACGCCAGAATTCACCCCTCCACTTT. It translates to CASSEIAGRQNSPLHF.

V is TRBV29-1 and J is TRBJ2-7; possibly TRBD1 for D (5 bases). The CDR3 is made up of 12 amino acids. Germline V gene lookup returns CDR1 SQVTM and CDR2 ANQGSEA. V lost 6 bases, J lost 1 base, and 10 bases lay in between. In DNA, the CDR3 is TGCAGCGTGCTGACAGATTCCTACGAGCAGTACTTC. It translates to CSVLTDSYEQYF.

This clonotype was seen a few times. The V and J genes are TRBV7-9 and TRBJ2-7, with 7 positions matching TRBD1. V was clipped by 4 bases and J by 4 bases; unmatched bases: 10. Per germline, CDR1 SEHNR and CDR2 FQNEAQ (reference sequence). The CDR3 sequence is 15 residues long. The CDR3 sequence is CASSWGQSGKYEQYF. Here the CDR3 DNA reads TGTGCCAGCAGCTGGGGACAGAGTGGAAAATACGAGCAGTACTTC.

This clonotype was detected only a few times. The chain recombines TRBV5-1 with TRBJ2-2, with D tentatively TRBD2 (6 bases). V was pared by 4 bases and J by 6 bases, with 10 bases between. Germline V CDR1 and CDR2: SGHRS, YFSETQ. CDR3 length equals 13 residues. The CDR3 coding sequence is TGCGCCAGCAGCCCGGGCGGGGCCGGGGAGCTGTTTTTT. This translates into CASSPGGAGELFF.

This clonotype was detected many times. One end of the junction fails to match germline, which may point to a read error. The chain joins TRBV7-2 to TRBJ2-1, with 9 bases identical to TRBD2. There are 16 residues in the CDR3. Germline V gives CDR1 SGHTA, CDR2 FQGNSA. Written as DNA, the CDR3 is TGTGCCAGCAACTTATGGTTGGCGGGAGGGGAGCGTGAGCAGTTCTTC. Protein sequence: CASNLWLAGGEREQFF.

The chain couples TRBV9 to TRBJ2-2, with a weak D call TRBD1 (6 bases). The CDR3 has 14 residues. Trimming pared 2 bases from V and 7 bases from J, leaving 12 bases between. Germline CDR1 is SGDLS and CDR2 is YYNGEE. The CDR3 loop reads CASSVSQGNGELFF. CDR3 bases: TGTGCCAGCAGCGTCTCTCAGGGGAACGGGGAGCTGTTTTTT.

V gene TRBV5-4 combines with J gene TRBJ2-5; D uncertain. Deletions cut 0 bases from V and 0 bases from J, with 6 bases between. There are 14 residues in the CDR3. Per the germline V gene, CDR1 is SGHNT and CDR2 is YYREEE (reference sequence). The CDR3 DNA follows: TGTGCCAGCAGCTTGGATACGAACCAAGAGACCCAGTACTTC. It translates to CASSLDTNQETQYF.

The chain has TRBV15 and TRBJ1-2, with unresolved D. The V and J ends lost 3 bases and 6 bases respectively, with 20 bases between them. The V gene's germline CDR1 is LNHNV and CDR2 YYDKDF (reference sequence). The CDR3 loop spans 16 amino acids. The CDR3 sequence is CATSSWEVEMVNGYTF. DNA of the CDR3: TGTGCCACCAGCAGTTGGGAGGTGGAGATGGTAAATGGCTACACCTTC.

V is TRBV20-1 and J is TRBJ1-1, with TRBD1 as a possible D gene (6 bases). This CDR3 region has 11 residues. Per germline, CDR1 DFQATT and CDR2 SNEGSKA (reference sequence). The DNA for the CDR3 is TGCAGGGCCGAACAGGGTCTCGAAGCTTTCTTT. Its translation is CRAEQGLEAFF.

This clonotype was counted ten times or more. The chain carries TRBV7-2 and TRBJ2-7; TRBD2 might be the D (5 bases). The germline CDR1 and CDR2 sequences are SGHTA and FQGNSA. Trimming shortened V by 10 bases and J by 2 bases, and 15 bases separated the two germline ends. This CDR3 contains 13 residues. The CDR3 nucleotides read TGTGCCACGGGGTTTAGGGTGCCCTACGAGCAGTACTTC. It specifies CATGFRVPYEQYF.